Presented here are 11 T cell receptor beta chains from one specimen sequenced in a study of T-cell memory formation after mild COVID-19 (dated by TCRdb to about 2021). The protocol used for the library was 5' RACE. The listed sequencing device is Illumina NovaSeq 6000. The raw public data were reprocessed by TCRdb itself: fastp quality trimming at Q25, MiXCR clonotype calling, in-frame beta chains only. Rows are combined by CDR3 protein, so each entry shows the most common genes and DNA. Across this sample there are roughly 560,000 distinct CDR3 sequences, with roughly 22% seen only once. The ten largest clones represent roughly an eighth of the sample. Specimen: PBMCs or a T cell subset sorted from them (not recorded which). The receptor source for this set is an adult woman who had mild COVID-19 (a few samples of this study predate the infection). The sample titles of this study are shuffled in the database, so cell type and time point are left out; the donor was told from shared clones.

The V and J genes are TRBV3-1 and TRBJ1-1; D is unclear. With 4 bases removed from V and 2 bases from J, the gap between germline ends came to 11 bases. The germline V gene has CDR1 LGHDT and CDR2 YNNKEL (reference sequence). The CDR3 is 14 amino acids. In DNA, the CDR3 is TGTGCCAGCAGCCTCGCAGATTCAAACACTGAAGCTTTCTTT. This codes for CASSLADSNTEAFF. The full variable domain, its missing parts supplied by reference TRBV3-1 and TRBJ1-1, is DTAVSQTPKYLVTQMGNDKSIKCEQNLGHDTMYWYKQDSKKFLKIMFSYNNKELIINETVPNRFSPKSPDKAHLNLHINSLELGDSAVYFCASSLADSNTEAFFGQGTRLTVV.

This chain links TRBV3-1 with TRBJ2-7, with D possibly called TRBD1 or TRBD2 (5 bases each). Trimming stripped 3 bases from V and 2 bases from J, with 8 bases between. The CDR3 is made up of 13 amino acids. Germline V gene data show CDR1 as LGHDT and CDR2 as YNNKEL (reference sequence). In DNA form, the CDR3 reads TGTGCCAGCAGCCATTGGGGGACCTACGAGCAGTACTTC. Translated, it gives CASSHWGTYEQYF.

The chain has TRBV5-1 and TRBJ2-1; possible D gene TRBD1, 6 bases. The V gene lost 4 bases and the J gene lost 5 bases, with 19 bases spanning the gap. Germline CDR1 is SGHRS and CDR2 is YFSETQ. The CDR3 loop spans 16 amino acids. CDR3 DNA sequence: TGCGCCAGCAGCCGGGGAAAGGTGTCAGGGGACAATGAGCAGTTCTTC. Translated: CASSRGKVSGDNEQFF. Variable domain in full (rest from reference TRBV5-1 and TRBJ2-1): KAGVTQTPRYLIKTRGQQVTLSCSPISGHRSVSWYQQTPGQGLQFLFEYFSETQRNKGNFPGRFSGRQFSNSRSEMNVSTLELGDSALYLCASSRGKVSGDNEQFFGPGTRLTVL.

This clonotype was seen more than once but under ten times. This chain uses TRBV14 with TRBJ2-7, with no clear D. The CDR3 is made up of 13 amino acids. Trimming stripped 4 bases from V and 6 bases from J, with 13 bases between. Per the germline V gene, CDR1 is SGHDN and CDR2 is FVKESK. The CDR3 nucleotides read TGTGCCAGCAGCCTTACCCCTATCCCCGAGCAGTACTTC. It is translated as CASSLTPIPEQYF. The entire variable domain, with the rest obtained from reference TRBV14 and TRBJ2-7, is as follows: EAGVTQFPSHSVIEKGQTVTLRCDPISGHDNLYWYRRVMGKEIKFLLHFVKESKQDESGMPNNRFLAERTGGTYSTLKVQPAELEDSGVYFCASSLTPIPEQYFGPGTRLTVT.

CDR3: CASSADRVEQYF. CDR3 DNA: TGTGCCAGCAGCGCGGACAGGGTAGAGCAGTACTTC. The chain uses TRBV7-8 and TRBJ2-7, with 8 bases identical to TRBD1. J gave up 7 bases and V 5 bases, and 4 bases lay outside the gene matches. The CDR3 has 12 residues. CDR1 is SGHVS, CDR2 FQNEAQ, per germline. The variable domain in full, with the rest retrieved from reference TRBV7-8 and TRBJ2-7, is GAGVSQSPRYKVAKRGQDVALRCDPISGHVSLFWYQQALGQGPEFLTYFQNEAQLDKSGLPSDRFFAERPEGSVSTLKIQRTQQEDSAVYLCASSADRVEQYFGPGTRLTVT.

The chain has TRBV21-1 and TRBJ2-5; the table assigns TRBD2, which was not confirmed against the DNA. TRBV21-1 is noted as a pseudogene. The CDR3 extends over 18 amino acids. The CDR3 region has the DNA TGTGCCAGCAGCAAATGGGGACCTAGCGATCCCCCGGGATCGACCCAGTACTTC. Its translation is CASSKWGPSDPPGSTQYF.

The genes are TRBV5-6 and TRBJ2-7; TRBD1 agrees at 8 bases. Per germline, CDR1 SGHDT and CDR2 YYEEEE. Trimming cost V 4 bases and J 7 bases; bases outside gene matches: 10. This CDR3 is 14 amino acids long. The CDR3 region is CASSVTQGAREQYF. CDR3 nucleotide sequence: TGTGCCAGCAGCGTGACCCAGGGGGCGCGGGAGCAGTACTTC.

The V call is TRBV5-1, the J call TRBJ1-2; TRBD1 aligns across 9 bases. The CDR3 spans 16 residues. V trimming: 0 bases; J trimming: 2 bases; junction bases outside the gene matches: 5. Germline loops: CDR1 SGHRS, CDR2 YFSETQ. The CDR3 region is CASSLGGTGMNYGYTF. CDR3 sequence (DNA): TGCGCCAGCAGCTTGGGGGGGACAGGGATGAACTATGGCTACACCTTC. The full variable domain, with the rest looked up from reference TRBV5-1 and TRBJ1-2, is KAGVTQTPRYLIKTRGQQVTLSCSPISGHRSVSWYQQTPGQGLQFLFEYFSETQRNKGNFPGRFSGRQFSNSRSEMNVSTLELGDSALYLCASSLGGTGMNYGYTFGSGTRLTVV.

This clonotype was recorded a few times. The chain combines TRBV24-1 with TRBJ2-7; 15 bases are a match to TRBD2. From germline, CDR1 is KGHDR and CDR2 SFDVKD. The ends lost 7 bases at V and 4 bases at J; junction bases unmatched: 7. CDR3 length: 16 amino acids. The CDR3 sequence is CATSSGTSGRLYEQYF. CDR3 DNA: TGTGCCACCAGCTCTGGGACTAGCGGGAGGCTTTACGAGCAGTACTTC.

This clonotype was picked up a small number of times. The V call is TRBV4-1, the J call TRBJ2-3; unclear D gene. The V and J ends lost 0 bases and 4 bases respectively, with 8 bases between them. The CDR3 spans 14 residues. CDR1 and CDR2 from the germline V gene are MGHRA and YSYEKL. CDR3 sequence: CASSQDPTADTQYF. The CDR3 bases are TGCGCCAGCAGCCAAGATCCTACGGCAGATACGCAGTATTTT.

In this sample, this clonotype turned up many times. Written as DNA, the CDR3 is TGTGCCACCAGTGACCCTCAAGGGCCTACCTACGAGCAGTACTTC. Encoded protein: CATSDPQGPTYEQYF. The chain couples TRBV24-1 to TRBJ2-7, with unresolved D. Germline CDR1 KGHDR, CDR2 SFDVKD. The CDR3 contains 15 residues. The V end lost 4 bases, the J end lost 2 bases, and 14 bases lay between the germline ends.